These 7 T cell receptor beta chains share one sample of origin, sequenced in a study of blood T cell repertoires in COVID-19. The method was immunoSEQ multiplex PCR; TCRdb's version includes in-frame clones alone and lacks a portion of them. The sample has approximately 70,000 clones, over 80% seen once. Input material: peripheral blood. The source is an elderly man with active or convalescent COVID-19.

CDR3 DNA: TGTGCCAGCGGGGCTAGCGGGAGTGGATACGAGCAGTACTTC. Its translation is CASGASGSGYEQYF. V is TRBV3-1 (or the pseudogene TRBV3-2) and J is TRBJ2-7; 10 nucleotides align to TRBD2. The J segment lost 4 bases and the V segment lost 8 bases, leaving 8 bases of the junction unmatched. CDR3 length: 14 residues. Germline assignment: CDR1 LGHDT and CDR2 YNNKEL (reference sequence).

The rearrangement links TRBV5-6 to TRBJ2-3, with 9 nucleotides matching TRBD1. V lost 4 bases to trimming and J lost 3 bases; unmatched junction nucleotides: 9. This CDR3 contains 16 residues. Germline V CDR1 and CDR2: SGHDT, YYEEEE. CDR3 sequence: CASSLGTGLMTDTQYF. The CDR3, as DNA: TGTGCCAGCAGCCTGGGGACAGGGTTAATGACAGATACGCAGTATTTT.

The DNA for the CDR3 is TGCGCCAGCAGCCAAGGATGGAGGACTAGCGGGTACGAGCAGTACTTC. Translation gives CASSQGWRTSGYEQYF. This chain joins TRBV4-3 and TRBJ2-7; 11 bases are a match to TRBD2. After removal of 1 base from V and 4 bases from J, the junction contained 6 bases not matched to a gene. Germline CDR1 is LGHNA and CDR2 is YSLEER. The CDR3 totals 16 residues.

The chain is built from TRBV4-1 and TRBJ2-1, with TRBD1 as a possible D gene (6 bases). The V gene lost 3 bases and the J gene lost 7 bases, with 7 bases spanning the gap. The CDR3 length is 12 residues. Germline CDR1 is MGHRA and CDR2 is YSYEKL. CDR3 residues: CASSHQGNEQFF. DNA of the CDR3: TGCGCCAGCAGCCACCAGGGGAATGAGCAGTTCTTC.

This clone was detected only a few times. This chain uses TRBV30 with TRBJ1-3, with D hard to call. CDR3 length: 16 residues. CDR1 is GTSNPN, CDR2 SVGIG, per germline (reference sequence). V lost 4 bases, J lost 0 bases, and 16 bases lay in between. CDR3 region: CAWTPLWASSGNTIYF. As DNA, the CDR3 is TGTGCCTGGACCCCTCTTTGGGCATCCTCTGGAAACACCATATATTTT.

The J gene is TRBJ2-7, the V gene TRBV15; 9 bases align to TRBD1. The germline CDR1 and CDR2 sequences are LNHNV and YYDKDF (reference sequence). CDR3 length equals 13 residues. The junction had 4 bases not matched to a gene; V was cut back by 4 bases and J by 6 bases. CDR3 sequence reads: CATSTDRGGEQYF. DNA of the CDR3: TGTGCCACCAGCACGGACAGGGGAGGCGAGCAGTACTTC.

The chain has TRBV5-1 and TRBJ2-1; 7 bases line up with TRBD1. The V gene's germline CDR1 is SGHRS and CDR2 YFSETQ. The CDR3 totals 14 residues. Unmatched junction bases numbered 1, after V lost 1 base and J lost 3 bases. CDR3 DNA sequence: TGCGCCAGCAGCTTGAGGGACAGCTACAATGAGCAGTTCTTC. Encoded protein: CASSLRDSYNEQFF.